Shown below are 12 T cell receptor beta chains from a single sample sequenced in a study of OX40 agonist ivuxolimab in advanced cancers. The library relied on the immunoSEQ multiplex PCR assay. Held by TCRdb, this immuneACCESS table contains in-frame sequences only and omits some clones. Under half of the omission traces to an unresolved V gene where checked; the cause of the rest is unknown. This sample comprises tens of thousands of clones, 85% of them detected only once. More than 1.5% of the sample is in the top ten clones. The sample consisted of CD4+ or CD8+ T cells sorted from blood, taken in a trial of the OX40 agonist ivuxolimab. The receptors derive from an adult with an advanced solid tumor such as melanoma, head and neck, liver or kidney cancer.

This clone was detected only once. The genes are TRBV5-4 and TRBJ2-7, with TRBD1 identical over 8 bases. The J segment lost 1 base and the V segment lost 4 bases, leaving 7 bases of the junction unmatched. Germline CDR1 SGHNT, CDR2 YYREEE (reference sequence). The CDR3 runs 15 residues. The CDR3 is CASSLGGDRSYEQYF. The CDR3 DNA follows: TGTGCCAGCAGCCTGGGTGGGGACAGGTCCTACGAGCAGTACTTC.

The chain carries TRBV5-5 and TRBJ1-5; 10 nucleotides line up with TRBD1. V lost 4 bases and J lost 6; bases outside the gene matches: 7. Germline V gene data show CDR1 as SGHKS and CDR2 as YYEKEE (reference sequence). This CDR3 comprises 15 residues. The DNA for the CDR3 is TGTGCCAGCAGCCTGGGGACAGGGGCCGGTCAGCCCCAGCATTTT. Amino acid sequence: CASSLGTGAGQPQHF.

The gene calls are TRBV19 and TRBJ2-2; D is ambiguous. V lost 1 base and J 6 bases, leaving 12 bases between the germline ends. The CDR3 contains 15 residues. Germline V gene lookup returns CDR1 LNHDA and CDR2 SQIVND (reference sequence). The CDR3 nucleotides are TGTGCCAGTAGTATAGCGGCAGGAATCCCCGGGGAGCTGTTTTTT. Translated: CASSIAAGIPGELFF.

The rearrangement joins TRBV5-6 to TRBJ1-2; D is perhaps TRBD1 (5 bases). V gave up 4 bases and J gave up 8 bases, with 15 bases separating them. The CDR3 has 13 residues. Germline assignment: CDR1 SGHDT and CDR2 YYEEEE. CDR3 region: CASSPDSRRGYTF. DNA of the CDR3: TGTGCCAGCAGCCCCGACAGCCGCCGGGGCTACACCTTC.

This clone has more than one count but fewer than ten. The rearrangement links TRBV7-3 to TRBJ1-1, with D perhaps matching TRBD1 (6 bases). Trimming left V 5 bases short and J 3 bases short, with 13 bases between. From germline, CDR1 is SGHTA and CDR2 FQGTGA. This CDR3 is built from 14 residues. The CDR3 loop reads CASSVQGPHTEAFF. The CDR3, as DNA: TGTGCCAGCAGCGTACAGGGCCCCCACACTGAAGCTTTCTTT. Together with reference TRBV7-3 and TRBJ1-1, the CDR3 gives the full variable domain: GAGVSQTPSNKVTEKGKYVELRCDPISGHTALYWYRQSLGQGPEFLIYFQGTGAADDSGLPNDRFFAVRPEGSVSTLKIQRTERGDSAVYLCASSVQGPHTEAFFGQGTRLTVV.

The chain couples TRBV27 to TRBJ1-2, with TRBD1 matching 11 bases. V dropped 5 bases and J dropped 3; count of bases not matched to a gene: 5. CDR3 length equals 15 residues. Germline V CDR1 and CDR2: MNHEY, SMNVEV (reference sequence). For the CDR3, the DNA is TGTGCCAGCAGTCCCTGGACAGGGGGCGACTATGGCTACACCTTC. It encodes CASSPWTGGDYGYTF.

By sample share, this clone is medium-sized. As DNA, the CDR3 is TGTGCCAGCAGCTTAGAATCCGTGGATCAGCCCCAGCATTTT. Encoded protein: CASSLESVDQPQHF. The J gene is TRBJ1-5, the V gene TRBV7-8, with unresolved D. The V gene's germline CDR1 is SGHVS and CDR2 FQNEAQ. This CDR3 contains 14 residues. V gave up 1 base and J gave up 5 bases, with 9 bases separating them.

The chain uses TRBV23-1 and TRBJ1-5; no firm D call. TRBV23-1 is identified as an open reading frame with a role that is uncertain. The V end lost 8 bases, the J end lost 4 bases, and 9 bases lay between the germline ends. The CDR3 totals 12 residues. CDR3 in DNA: TGCGCCAGCCGCGGTAGGAATCAGCCCCAGCATTTT. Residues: CASRGRNQPQHF.

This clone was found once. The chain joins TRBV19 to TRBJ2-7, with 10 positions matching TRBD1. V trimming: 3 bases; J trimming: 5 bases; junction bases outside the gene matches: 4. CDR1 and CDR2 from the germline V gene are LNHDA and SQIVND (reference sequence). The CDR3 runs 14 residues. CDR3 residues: CASSIRGTGDEQYF. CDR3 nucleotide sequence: TGTGCCAGTAGTATCCGGGGGACAGGGGACGAGCAGTACTTC.

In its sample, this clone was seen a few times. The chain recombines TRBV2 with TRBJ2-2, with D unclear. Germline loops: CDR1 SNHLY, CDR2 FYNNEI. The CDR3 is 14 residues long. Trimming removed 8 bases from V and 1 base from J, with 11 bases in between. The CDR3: CASRQVQNTGELFF. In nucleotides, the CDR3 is TGTGCCAGCCGCCAGGTCCAGAACACCGGGGAGCTGTTTTTT.

In DNA, the CDR3 is TGCGCCAGCAGCTTGGATGGGCAGTATCAGCCCCAGCATTTT. It encodes CASSLDGQYQPQHF. The chain combines TRBV5-1 with TRBJ1-5, with D unresolved. Looked up from germline, CDR1 is SGHRS and CDR2 is YFSETQ. Trimming pared 0 bases from V and 5 bases from J, leaving 9 bases between. CDR3 length equals 14 residues.

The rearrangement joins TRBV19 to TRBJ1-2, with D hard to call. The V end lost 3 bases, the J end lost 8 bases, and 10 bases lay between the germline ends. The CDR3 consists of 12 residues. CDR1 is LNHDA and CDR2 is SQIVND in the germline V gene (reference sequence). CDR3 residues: CASSMGGSGYTF. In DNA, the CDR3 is TGTGCCAGTAGTATGGGTGGATCGGGCTACACCTTC.